Sequencing of this TCR beta chain was carried out in a study of blood T cell repertoires in COVID-19. Participant-given clinical history determined each cohort assignment. Cohort 3 recovered donors had two negative PCRs, clearance, or symptom resolution. Produced via immunoSEQ multiplex PCR; TCRdb's table is partial and in-frame only. The sample lists some 500,000 clones, roughly 88% occurring once. Trimming took 2 bases from V and 6 from J, leaving 14 bases between them. The CDR3 sequence is 15 residues long. Per the germline V gene, CDR1 is ENHRY and CDR2 is SYGVKD. The J gene is TRBJ1-5, the V gene TRBV10-3; D unresolved. This receptor was taken from a middle-aged woman who had recovered from COVID-19. The sample consisted of PBMCs or T cells enriched from blood (not recorded which). In DNA form, the CDR3 reads TGTGCCATCAGTGAGGAGAAGAGGCCCCGTCAGCCCCAGCATTTT. It encodes CAISEEKRPRQPQHF.